This T cell receptor (beta chain) emerged from a study of T cell responses to AZD1222 COVID-19 vaccine. General study points: Two AZD1222 administrations were followed by greater Spike-specific TCR breadth and depth. Baseline seropositivity occurred in only six AZD1222 recipients. With dominance at 160-218 and 743-854, vaccine-associated CD4 TCRs spanned spike.

Profiling relied on immunoSEQ multiplex PCR, and the TCRdb table lists in-frame clones only, not all of them. This sample has 140,000 to 150,000 clones, with just over 90% found just once. In regard to this clone: The antigen remains unidentified.

The CDR3 contains 12 residues. Germline V gene data show CDR1 as MNHEY and CDR2 as SVGAGI. V was trimmed by 6 bases and J by 7 bases, leaving 13 bases between them. The V gene is TRBV6-5, the J gene TRBJ2-7; no definite D call. The sequenced sample was peripheral blood, obtained on day 0 of MenACWY control vaccination. The receptor was isolated from an adult in good health. The CDR3 is CASSSRGDEQYF. CDR3 nucleotide sequence: TGTGCCAGCAGCAGCCGTGGTGATGAGCAGTACTTC.